The 23 T cell receptor beta chains listed next were all sequenced from one sample in a study of blood T cell repertoires in COVID-19. TCRdb keeps only in-frame clones here, not all; method: immunoSEQ multiplex PCR. The sample includes some 180,000 clones, 85% to 90% of them seen just once. Sequencing was carried out using peripheral blood. These receptor sequences come from a man aged 50-59 years with acute or convalescent COVID-19.

The chain is built from TRBV19 and TRBJ1-6, with 8 positions matching TRBD1. CDR3 length: 14 residues. With V trimmed by 4 bases and J by 10 bases, 6 bases remained unmatched. Germline lookup yields CDR1 LNHDA and CDR2 SQIVND (reference sequence). CDR3 sequence reads: CASSTDREGSPLHF. The CDR3 DNA reads TGTGCCAGTAGTACGGACAGGGAAGGCTCACCCCTCCACTTT.

This sequence joins TRBV7-2 and TRBJ2-3; D call uncertain. The length of the CDR3 is 15 residues. V was pared by 5 bases and J by 1 base, with 13 bases between. The germline V gene has CDR1 SGHTA and CDR2 FQGNSA. The CDR3 sequence: CASSKRDFGTDTQYF. The DNA of the CDR3 is TGTGCCAGCAGCAAACGCGATTTTGGCACAGATACGCAGTATTTT.

This clone showed up just once. The rearrangement joins TRBV27 to TRBJ2-7; D not certain. This CDR3 is built from 13 residues. Trimming pared 4 bases from V and 3 bases from J, leaving 10 bases between. Germline-derived CDR1 and CDR2 are MNHEY and SMNVEV (reference sequence). Written as DNA, the CDR3 is TGTGCCAGCAGTTCCTCCCTAAACTACGAGCAGTACTTC. It translates to CASSSSLNYEQYF.

This chain links TRBV7-8 with TRBJ1-1; TRBD1 matches at 7 bases. V trimming: 5 bases; J trimming: 2 bases; junction bases outside the gene matches: 8. The CDR3 has 15 residues. Germline-derived CDR1 and CDR2 are SGHVS and FQNEAQ. This CDR3 reads CASSLRTGANTEAFF. CDR3 sequence (DNA): TGTGCCAGCAGCCTCCGAACAGGGGCAAACACTGAAGCTTTCTTT.

J is TRBJ1-4 and V is TRBV6-6; maybe TRBD1 (5 bases). The CDR3 totals 12 residues. Trimming cost V 8 bases and J 5 bases, with 9 bases left between them. Per the germline V gene, CDR1 is MNHNY and CDR2 is SVGAGI (reference sequence). For the CDR3, the DNA is TGTGCCAGCGGGCCAGGGAATGAAAAACTGTTTTTT. It specifies CASGPGNEKLFF.

The genes are TRBV2 and TRBJ2-4; the match to TRBD2 covers 10 bases. Trimming removed 4 bases from V and 3 bases from J; junction bases left unmatched: 12. The CDR3 loop spans 18 amino acids. Germline CDR1 SNHLY, CDR2 FYNNEI. CDR3 in amino acids: CASSGGLASWVGKNIQYF. The CDR3 nucleotides read TGTGCCAGCAGTGGGGGACTAGCGTCGTGGGTGGGCAAAAACATTCAGTACTTC.

The chain recombines TRBV19 with TRBJ2-2, with 9 bases matching TRBD1. After removal of 7 bases from V and 7 bases from J, the junction contained 7 bases not matched to a gene. Per the germline V gene, CDR1 is LNHDA and CDR2 is SQIVND (reference sequence). The CDR3 loop spans 14 amino acids. CDR3 residues: CASTVTGGNGELFF. The CDR3 DNA sequence: TGTGCCAGTACTGTGACAGGGGGTAACGGGGAGCTGTTTTTT.

V and J are TRBV7-3 and TRBJ1-4; D is perhaps TRBD1 (6 bases). Germline V gene data show CDR1 as SGHTA and CDR2 as FQGTGA. This CDR3 region has 13 residues. Trimming removed 7 bases at V and 11 bases at J, with 17 bases between. CDR3 nucleotide sequence: TGTGCCAGCAAAAAAAGACAGGTGCCCAAACTGTTTTTT. It specifies CASKKRQVPKLFF.

The table lists this clone with a count of one. This CDR3 reads CASSLTLNTEAFF. Written as DNA, the CDR3 is TGTGCCAGCAGCTTGACACTGAACACTGAAGCTTTCTTT. The chain has TRBV11-3 and TRBJ1-1; D is uncertain. V lost 3 bases to trimming and J lost 0 bases, with 5 bases between them. CDR1 and CDR2 (germline): SGHNT, YENEEA. There are 13 residues in the CDR3.

The rearrangement uses TRBV28 and TRBJ1-2; no firm D call. This CDR3 contains 12 residues. Trimming left V 6 bases short and J 5 bases short, with 10 bases between. Germline V gene data show CDR1 as MDHEN and CDR2 as SYDVKM. The CDR3 is CASRLSDYGYTF. In nucleotides, the CDR3 is TGTGCCAGCAGACTTAGTGATTATGGCTACACCTTC.

The rearrangement links TRBV6-2 or TRBV6-3 to TRBJ1-2; D call uncertain. The germline gives CDR1 MNHEY, CDR2 SVGEGT. The CDR3 consists of 16 residues. The V and J ends lost 6 bases and 2 bases respectively, with 19 bases between them. CDR3 sequence reads: CASSFTELAVNYGYTF. In DNA form, the CDR3 reads TGTGCCAGCAGCTTTACGGAGCTCGCGGTGAACTATGGCTACACCTTC.

This rearrangement joins TRBV11-2 to TRBJ1-5; 7 nucleotides line up with TRBD1. This CDR3 has 18 residues. J gave up 6 bases and V 1 base, and 15 bases lay outside the gene matches. Germline loops: CDR1 SGHAT, CDR2 FQNNGV. Here the CDR3 DNA reads TGTGCCAGCAGCTTAGGCAAGACGGGAACAGGGGTCGGTCAGCCCCAGCATTTT. Its translation: CASSLGKTGTGVGQPQHF.

This chain uses TRBV9 with TRBJ1-1, with TRBD1 matching 7 bases. The CDR3 has 15 amino acids. The germline gives CDR1 SGDLS, CDR2 YYNGEE. Germline trimming cut 0 bases from V and 4 bases from J; bases unmatched to any gene: 6. The CDR3, as DNA: TGTGCCAGCAGCGTAGATGGCAGGGGGGTCACTGAAGCTTTCTTT. Translation gives CASSVDGRGVTEAFF. The whole variable domain, remainder taken from reference TRBV9 and TRBJ1-1, is DSGVTQTPKHLITATGQRVTLRCSPRSGDLSVYWYQQSLDQGLQFLIQYYNGEERAKGNILERFSAQQFPDLHSELNLSSLELGDSALYFCASSVDGRGVTEAFFGQGTRLTVV.

The CDR3 DNA reads TGTGCCAGCTGCCAAGGACAGATGAACACTGAAGCTTTCTTT. Its translation: CASCQGQMNTEAFF. The chain has TRBV18 and TRBJ1-1; a possible D gene is TRBD1 (6 bases). This CDR3 has 14 amino acids. Germline assignment: CDR1 KGHSH and CDR2 LQKENI. V lost 7 bases to trimming and J lost 0 bases, with 12 bases between them.

J is TRBJ2-2 and V is TRBV5-1; 8 bases match TRBD2. This CDR3 is 16 amino acids long. The trim removed 0 bases at V and 5 bases at J, leaving 6 bases unmatched. Germline loops: CDR1 SGHRS, CDR2 YFSETQ. CDR3 sequence: CASSLGLAGGTGELFF. CDR3 nucleotide sequence: TGCGCCAGCAGCTTGGGGCTAGCGGGTGGAACCGGGGAGCTGTTTTTT. The whole variable domain, filled in from reference TRBV5-1 and TRBJ2-2, reads KAGVTQTPRYLIKTRGQQVTLSCSPISGHRSVSWYQQTPGQGLQFLFEYFSETQRNKGNFPGRFSGRQFSNSRSEMNVSTLELGDSALYLCASSLGLAGGTGELFFGEGSRLTVL.

This clone has just a few counts. V is TRBV19 and J is TRBJ2-2, with TRBD2 matching over 11 bases. In germline, CDR1 is LNHDA, CDR2 SQIVND (reference sequence). With 9 bases clipped from V and 7 bases from J, the junction kept 7 bases outside the gene matches. The CDR3 contains 14 residues. As DNA, the CDR3 is TGTGCCAGCCGTAGCGGGGGGGCTGGCGGGGAGCTGTTTTTT. Translated, it gives CASRSGGAGGELFF.

This chain connects TRBV2 to TRBJ2-1, with 12 bases identical to TRBD2. This CDR3 region has 15 residues. After removal of 6 bases from V and 7 bases from J, the junction contained 7 bases not matched to a gene. From germline, CDR1 is SNHLY and CDR2 FYNNEI. The CDR3 DNA follows: TGTGCCAGCAGCACGACTAGCGGGAGCCAAAATGAGCAGTTCTTC. As protein: CASSTTSGSQNEQFF. Looking up the rest from reference TRBV2 and TRBJ2-1 gives the full variable domain: EPEVTQTPSHQVTQMGQEVILRCVPISNHLYFYWYRQILGQKVEFLVSFYNNEISEKSEIFDDQFSVERPDGSNFTLKIRSTKLEDSAMYFCASSTTSGSQNEQFFGPGTRLTVL.

This chain connects TRBV9 to TRBJ2-2; 10 positions match TRBD2. The V gene end was trimmed by 0 bases and the J gene end by 4 bases; junction bases not matched to a gene: 3. Germline V gene data show CDR1 as SGDLS and CDR2 as YYNGEE. The CDR3 is 16 residues long. CDR3 protein: CASSVGPSGGTGELFF. The CDR3 DNA reads TGTGCCAGCAGCGTAGGGCCTAGCGGGGGCACCGGGGAGCTGTTTTTT.

The V and J genes are TRBV7-2 and TRBJ2-7, with TRBD1 matching over 7 bases. J lost 3 bases, V lost 5 bases, and 7 bases had no gene match. CDR1 SGHTA and CDR2 FQGNSA come from the germline V gene. This CDR3 comprises 14 residues. The CDR3 region has the DNA TGTGCCAGCAGCACCCCCGGGACAGACTACGAGCAGTACTTC. This codes for CASSTPGTDYEQYF. Full variable domain (remainder filled in from reference TRBV7-2 and TRBJ2-7): GAGVSQSPSNKVTEKGKDVELRCDPISGHTALYWYRQSLGQGLEFLIYFQGNSAPDKSGLPSDRFSAERTGGSVSTLTIQRTQQEDSAVYLCASSTPGTDYEQYFGPGTRLTVT.

The rearrangement links TRBV28 to TRBJ1-2; TRBD1 matches at 8 bases. The CDR3 spans 14 residues. From germline, CDR1 is MDHEN and CDR2 SYDVKM. V dropped 5 bases and J dropped 4; count of bases not matched to a gene: 6. In DNA form, the CDR3 reads TGTGCCAGCAGTCCCGGACAGGGTATCTATGGCTACACCTTC. This codes for CASSPGQGIYGYTF.

The chain is built from TRBV2 and TRBJ2-5; D is perhaps TRBD2 (6 bases). Germline values: CDR1 SNHLY, CDR2 FYNNEI. This CDR3 spans 14 amino acids. V lost 8 bases, J lost 2 bases, and 15 bases lay in between. As DNA, the CDR3 is TGTGCCAGCTCCAAGCGGGCCTTTCAAGAGACCCAGTACTTC. Its protein product is CASSKRAFQETQYF.

The chain combines TRBV18 with TRBJ1-5; no definite D call. The CDR3 totals 13 residues. CDR1 KGHSH and CDR2 LQKENI come from the germline V gene. V was trimmed by 6 bases and J by 4 bases, leaving 10 bases between them. CDR3 in amino acids: CASSRTGNQPQHF. Here the CDR3 DNA reads TGTGCCAGCTCGCGCACCGGGAATCAGCCCCAGCATTTT.

The chain joins TRBV24-1 to TRBJ2-1; maybe TRBD2 (6 bases). V lost 4 bases, J lost 6 bases, and 12 bases lay in between. Germline CDR1 KGHDR, CDR2 SFDVKD. This CDR3 comprises 14 residues. CDR3 loop: CATSEMGAGNEQFF. CDR3 in DNA: TGTGCCACCAGTGAAATGGGAGCGGGCAATGAGCAGTTCTTC.